The sequence of this T cell receptor beta chain was determined in a study of blood T cell repertoires in COVID-19. Overall study context: Donors in the United States, Italy and Spain gave samples during acute or convalescent COVID-19. From T cells, B-cell-depleted T cells, or PBMCs came the material, which was cDNA or gDNA.

The CDR3 runs to 13 residues. Trimming took off 3 bases at V and 5 bases at J, with 10 bases between the two ends. CDR1 is MDHEN and CDR2 is SYDVKM in the germline V gene. Original analysis: Reference gene primers were amplified, and this amplification served to estimate nucleated cell counts. Assay: immunoSEQ multiplex PCR; the TCRdb copy retains only in-frame clones and omits some. V and J calls and clone size are given by that table; D and trimming were obtained from the DNA. The data show over 300,000 clones, nearly 90% seen once. The sample consisted of peripheral blood. The clonotype was recovered from a man aged 18 to 35 with active or convalescent COVID-19. The rearrangement uses TRBV28 and TRBJ1-2; D might be TRBD1 (5 bases). The CDR3 nucleotides read TGTGCCAGCAGTTTGGGGGGTTCTTATGGCTACACCTTC. Translation: CASSLGGSYGYTF.